Below are 7 T cell receptor beta chains sequenced from a single sample in a study of T cell repertoires in cytomegalovirus infection. From the reads, TCRdb called clonotypes with MiXCR, one entry per CDR3 protein. The sample records hundreds of thousands of distinct CDR3 sequences, roughly 31% being singletons. Antigens of these TCRs are unknown. The sample consisted of cultured CD8+ T cells from PBMCs, taken from culture after CMV antigen stimulation. The source is a human donor in good health (CMV status not recorded). Some clones in this sample may be carry-over from other donors' samples.

This clonotype was seen ten or more times. The CDR3 DNA sequence: TGCGCCAGCAGCCAAGGACTCGGGGGCAATGAGCAGTTCTTC. The encoded protein is CASSQGLGGNEQFF. The chain employs TRBV4-1 and TRBJ2-1; TRBD2 is a possible D gene (6 bases). V was cut by 1 base and J by 6 bases, with 10 bases left in between. In germline, CDR1 is MGHRA, CDR2 YSYEKL. The CDR3 covers 14 residues.

The genes are TRBV9 and TRBJ1-2; D is perhaps TRBD1 (5 bases). The CDR3 is 16 residues long. The V gene lost 0 bases and the J gene lost 3 bases, with 15 bases spanning the gap. Germline V gives CDR1 SGDLS, CDR2 YYNGEE. CDR3 sequence (DNA): TGTGCCAGCAGCGTAGCGTCGGCTAGGGACTACTATGGCTACACCTTC. It codes for CASSVASARDYYGYTF.

This clonotype occurred a few times. The chain combines TRBV7-6 with TRBJ1-4; 7 bases fit TRBD1. Germline V gene lookup returns CDR1 SGHVS and CDR2 FNYEAQ. This CDR3 has 14 amino acids. J gave up 8 bases and V 4 bases, and 7 bases lay outside the gene matches. CDR3: CASSYRGPEEKLFF. In DNA, the CDR3 is TGTGCCAGCAGCTACAGGGGCCCAGAGGAAAAACTGTTTTTT.

The genes are TRBV2 and TRBJ2-1, with TRBD2 matching over 11 bases. Germline lookup yields CDR1 SNHLY and CDR2 FYNNEI. The CDR3 has 14 residues. V lost 9 bases to trimming and J lost 3 bases; unmatched junction nucleotides: 4. CDR3 DNA: TGTGCCAGGGAAACTAGCGGGGGCTACAATGAGCAGTTCTTC. The encoded protein is CARETSGGYNEQFF.

In this sample, this clonotype turned up many times. The chain uses TRBV11-2 and TRBJ2-1; 9 nucleotides match TRBD2. Germline V gene lookup returns CDR1 SGHAT and CDR2 FQNNGV. The CDR3 has 15 residues. With 1 base clipped from V and 6 bases from J, the junction kept 4 bases outside the gene matches. CDR3 sequence (DNA): TGTGCCAGCAGCTTAGGGGTTAGCGGGGGCAATGAGCAGTTCTTC. Its translation: CASSLGVSGGNEQFF.

This sequence joins TRBV6-2 or TRBV6-3 and TRBJ1-1, with 8 bases identical to TRBD1. With 7 bases clipped from V and 3 bases from J, the junction kept 10 bases outside the gene matches. This CDR3 contains 15 residues. Germline CDR1 is MNHEY and CDR2 is SVGEGT. CDR3 nucleotide sequence: TGTGCCAGCACAGACAGGGGCATCGGGGACACTGAAGCTTTCTTT. Protein sequence: CASTDRGIGDTEAFF.

This clonotype has only a few counts. The gene calls are TRBV29-1 and TRBJ1-1; D is ambiguous. The CDR3 is 11 amino acids. The germline V and J ends were trimmed by 6 bases and 1 base, with 6 bases remaining between them. CDR1 SQVTM and CDR2 ANQGSEA come from the germline V gene. CDR3 nucleotide sequence: TGCAGCGTCGATGGGAACACTGAAGCTTTCTTT. Its translation: CSVDGNTEAFF.